This record concerns one T cell receptor (beta chain) sequence. This clonotype was seen repeatedly, ten times or more. The clone's antigen remains unknown. Nothing much larger sits one base from this clone, and base qualities are not available. Reading the label with the study, this specimen's time point is: sample taken at primary tumor resection. Donors were under 95 patients with early-stage, untreated non-small cell lung cancer from the lung TRACERx cohort. For TCR sequencing, whole RNA was extracted from tumor and nontumor lung tissue, or from cryopreserved PBMC samples, and no cell sorting was done. A patient was chosen for TCR sequencing only when enough RNA was available from at least two tumor regions. This entry is derived from a study of spatial heterogeneity in lung cancer (dated by TCRdb to about 2019). Background for the entire study: Beta-chain transcripts were consistently detected in greater numbers than alpha-chain transcripts, which likely reflects a higher abundance of beta-chain transcripts. In the raw uncorrected reads, each unique combination of TCR and UMI appeared on average more than ten times. Nonsynonymous mutation counts, determined by whole-exome sequencing of tumor tissue, were related to features of the TCR repertoire. At surgery, over 200 tumor regions, approximately 64 matched nontumor lung samples and 50 to 60 PBMC samples were TCR-sequenced for both alpha and beta chains. In non-small cell lung cancer, the study quantitatively compared TCR alpha and beta repertoires across several tumor regions, matched nontumor lung, and blood. Summary of the overall study and its limitations: Confirming at a functional level the hypothesis that regional TCRs recognize regional mutations was considered to require additional single-cell paired TCR alpha and beta sequencing. Ubiquitous expanded tumor TCRs showed up in blood more often at tumor resection than at routine follow-up.

The library was built by means of 5' RACE. Instrument on record: NextSeq 500. The TCR library protocol attached a unique molecular identifier to each TCR cDNA molecule to allow correction of PCR and sequencing errors. Turning to the authors' computational methods: TCR identification, UMI-based error correction and CDR3 extraction were all carried out with Decombinator tools. TCRs above a frequency of 2 per 1,000, corresponding to the top 1% of the tumor frequency distribution, were defined as expanded. Rényi diversity was computed with the R vegan package after subsampling each repertoire 100 times to 5,000 TCRs. CDR3 similarity networks were built from amino acid triplet string-kernel similarity, connecting CDR3s with pairwise similarity above 0.82. TCRdb redid the processing of the public reads, applying fastp at Q25 and MiXCR, and retained in-frame beta chains. Identical CDR3 protein sequences are pooled into one entry, listed with their most common genes and DNA. V and J calls and clone size were set by TCRdb, not the authors. This sample has roughly 21,000 distinct CDR3 sequences in its table, and about 3.5% of those were observed once. The top ten hold under 30% of the sample.

Here the sequenced sample was PBMCs, taken at surgery. This clonotype was obtained from a female donor with early-stage non-small cell lung cancer.

This receptor carries the CDR3 CASSSGSNTEAFF. The bases are TGTGCCAGCAGCAGCGGATCGAACACTGAAGCTTTCTTT. The V and J genes are TRBV7-3 and TRBJ1-1, with the D gene uncertain. The CDR3, from cysteine to phenylalanine, totals 13 residues. Just CDR3 DNA is preserved here, 39 bases in frame from base 1. From the germline V gene, CDR1 is SGHTA and CDR2 is FQGTGA. V drops 5 bases and J drops 1 base, leaving 8 bases in between.